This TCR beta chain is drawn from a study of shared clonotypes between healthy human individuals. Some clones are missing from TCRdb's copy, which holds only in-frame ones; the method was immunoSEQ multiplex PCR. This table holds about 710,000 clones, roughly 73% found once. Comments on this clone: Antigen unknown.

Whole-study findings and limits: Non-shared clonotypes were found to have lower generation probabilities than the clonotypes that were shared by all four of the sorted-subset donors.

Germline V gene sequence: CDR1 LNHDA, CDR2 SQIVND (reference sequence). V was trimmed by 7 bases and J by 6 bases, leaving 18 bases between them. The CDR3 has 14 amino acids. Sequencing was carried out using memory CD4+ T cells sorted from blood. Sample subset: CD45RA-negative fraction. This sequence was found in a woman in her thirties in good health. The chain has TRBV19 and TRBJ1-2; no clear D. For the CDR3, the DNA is TGTGCCAGTAAATTTGGGGAAAAATATCATGGCTACACCTTC. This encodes CASKFGEKYHGYTF.